This TCR beta chain was found in a study of memory CD4+ T cells and cytomegalovirus serostatus. Trimming pared 4 bases from V and 0 bases from J, leaving 14 bases between. The CDR3 spans 16 residues. Per the germline V gene, CDR1 is SGDLS and CDR2 is YYNGEE. Under the authors' procedure: Out-of-frame sequences were removed, leaving a few million distinct TCRbeta sequences. Only in-frame clones appear in the TCRdb table, and some are missing; sequencing was by immunoSEQ multiplex PCR. The D gene and trimming were derived from the DNA, and the V and J assignments and clone size from that table. The sample consists of around 63,000 clones, roughly three quarters of them appearing once. This clone was picked up one time. Its specificity is not known. The sort gate was single viable CD3+CD4+CD8-CD45RO+ cells for memory CD4+ T cells. Whole-study findings and limits: Suggested: most of the CMV-linked TCR signature lies in CD4+ memory cells. About two fifths of the roughly 150 known CMV-associated TCRbeta sequences appeared in CD4+ memory.

Sequencing input: memory CD4+ T cells from blood. The TCR was taken from an adult in good health and CMV-seropositive. The chain couples TRBV9 to TRBJ2-1; D remains unclear. Written as DNA, the CDR3 is TGTGCCAGCAGCACTCTCCCTGCCCACTCCTACAATGAGCAGTTCTTC. Residues: CASSTLPAHSYNEQFF.